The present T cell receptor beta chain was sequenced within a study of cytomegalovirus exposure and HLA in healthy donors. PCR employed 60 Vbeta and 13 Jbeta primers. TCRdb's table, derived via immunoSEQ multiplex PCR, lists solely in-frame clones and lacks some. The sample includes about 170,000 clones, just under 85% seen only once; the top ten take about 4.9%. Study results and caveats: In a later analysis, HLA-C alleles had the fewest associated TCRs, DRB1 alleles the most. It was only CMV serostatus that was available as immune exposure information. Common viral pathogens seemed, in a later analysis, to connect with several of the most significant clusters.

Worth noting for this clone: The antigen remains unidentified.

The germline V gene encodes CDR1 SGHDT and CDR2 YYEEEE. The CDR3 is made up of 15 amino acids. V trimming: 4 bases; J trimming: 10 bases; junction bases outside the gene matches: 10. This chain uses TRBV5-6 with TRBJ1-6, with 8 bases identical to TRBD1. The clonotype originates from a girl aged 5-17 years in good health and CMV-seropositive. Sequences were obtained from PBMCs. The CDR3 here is CASSVMQGAVSPLHF. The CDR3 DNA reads TGTGCCAGCAGCGTGATGCAGGGGGCAGTCTCACCCCTCCACTTT.